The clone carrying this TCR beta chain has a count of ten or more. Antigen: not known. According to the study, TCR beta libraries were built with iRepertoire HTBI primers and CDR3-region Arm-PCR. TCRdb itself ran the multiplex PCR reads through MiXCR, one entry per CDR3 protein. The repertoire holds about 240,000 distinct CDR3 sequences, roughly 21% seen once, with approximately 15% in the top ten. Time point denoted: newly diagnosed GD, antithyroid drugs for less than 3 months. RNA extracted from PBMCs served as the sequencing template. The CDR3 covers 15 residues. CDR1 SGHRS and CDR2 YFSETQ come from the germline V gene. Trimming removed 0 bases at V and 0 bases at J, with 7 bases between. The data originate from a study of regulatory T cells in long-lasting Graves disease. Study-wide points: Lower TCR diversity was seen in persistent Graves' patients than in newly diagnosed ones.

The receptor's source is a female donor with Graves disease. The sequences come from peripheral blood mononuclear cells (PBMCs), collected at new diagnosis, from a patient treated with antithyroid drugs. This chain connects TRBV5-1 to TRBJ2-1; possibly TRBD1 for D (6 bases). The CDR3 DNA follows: TGCGCCAGCAGCTTGGAGGGGGACTCCTACAATGAGCAGTTCTTC. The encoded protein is CASSLEGDSYNEQFF.